One and the same sample provided the 32 T cell receptor beta chains below, sequenced in a study of blood T cell repertoires in COVID-19. Sequencing used immunoSEQ multiplex PCR; TCRdb keeps in-frame clones, though not all of them. The table lists 250,000 to 300,000 clones, just under 90% of them singletons, with 3.7% in the top ten. The sequenced sample was peripheral blood. These receptors were taken from a woman between 40 and 50 years old with acute or convalescent COVID-19.

The rearrangement links TRBV5-1 to TRBJ2-1, with a tentative D call TRBD1 (6 bases). This CDR3 has 11 amino acids. CDR1 and CDR2 (germline): SGHRS, YFSETQ. V lost 5 bases and J 7 bases, leaving 7 bases between the germline ends. The CDR3 DNA is TGCGCCAGCAGTCAGGGGAATGAGCAGTTCTTC. Amino acids: CASSQGNEQFF.

This chain connects TRBV11-2 to TRBJ2-7; D not certain. The CDR3 runs 13 residues. The germline V and J ends were trimmed by 6 bases and 6 bases, with 15 bases remaining between them. From germline, CDR1 is SGHAT and CDR2 FQNNGV. DNA of the CDR3: TGTGCCAGCAGTCCTGAGGTCCCACGCGAGCAGTACGTC. Translated, it gives CASSPEVPREQYV.

This sequence joins TRBV10-1 and TRBJ2-1; D is unresolved. The CDR3 extends over 15 amino acids. CDR1 is WNHNN, CDR2 SYGVQD, per germline (reference sequence). The germline V and J ends were trimmed by 6 bases and 0 bases, with 12 bases remaining between them. The CDR3, as DNA: TGCGCCAGCAGCCCCCGGGTAAGCTCCTACAATGAGCAGTTCTTC. This encodes CASSPRVSSYNEQFF.

This clone was recorded only once. The rearrangement joins TRBV4-1 to TRBJ1-1; D may be TRBD1 (6 bases). CDR3 length: 13 amino acids. V was trimmed by 5 bases and J by 0 bases, leaving 7 bases between them. Germline CDR1 is MGHRA and CDR2 is YSYEKL. The CDR3 coding sequence is TGCGCCAGCAGCGGACAGCTGAACACTGAAGCTTTCTTT. Translating gives CASSGQLNTEAFF.

This clone came up once. The rearrangement joins TRBV29-1 to TRBJ1-2; tentatively, D is TRBD1 (6 bases). The CDR3 spans 15 residues. V shed 6 bases and J shed 7 bases, with 24 bases lying between them. CDR1 SQVTM and CDR2 ANQGSEA come from the germline V gene. This CDR3 is CSVESSGHPAGGYTF. CDR3 DNA: TGCAGCGTCGAAAGCTCGGGACACCCCGCGGGTGGCTACACCTTC.

The chain has TRBV9 and TRBJ2-3; 9 bases are a match to TRBD2. The germline CDR1 and CDR2 sequences are SGDLS and YYNGEE. With 7 bases clipped from V and 2 bases from J, the junction kept 17 bases outside the gene matches. The CDR3 runs to 18 residues. The CDR3 bases are TGTGCCAGCGGACTTAGCGGACTAGCGTTCAGTGTCACAGATACGCAGTATTTT. Its translation: CASGLSGLAFSVTDTQYF.

The chain joins TRBV19 to TRBJ1-4; 7 bases align to TRBD1. From germline, CDR1 is LNHDA and CDR2 SQIVND (reference sequence). CDR3 length: 14 residues. Trimming at V came to 10 bases and at J to 4 bases, leaving 9 bases not matched to a gene. Written as DNA, the CDR3 is TGTGCCACTGCCAGACAGGGTCTTAATGAAAAACTGTTTTTT. Amino acid sequence: CATARQGLNEKLFF. The variable domain in full, with the rest retrieved from reference TRBV19 and TRBJ1-4, is DGGITQSPKYLFRKEGQNVTLSCEQNLNHDAMYWYRQDPGQGLRLIYYSQIVNDFQKGDIAEGYSVSREKKESFPLTVTSAQKNPTAFYLCATARQGLNEKLFFGSGTQLSVL.

This chain uses TRBV10-2 with TRBJ2-5; 15 bases fit TRBD2. The V gene end was trimmed by 6 bases and the J gene end by 7 bases; junction bases not matched to a gene: 9. The CDR3 runs 16 residues. Germline CDR1 WSHSY, CDR2 SAAADI. The CDR3 nucleotides are TGCGCCAGCAGGGGACTAGCGGGGGGCCAGGAACGGACCCAGTACTTC. Amino acids: CASRGLAGGQERTQYF.

This sequence joins TRBV5-6 and TRBJ1-2; 7 bases match TRBD1. This CDR3 is built from 15 residues. Germline assignment: CDR1 SGHDT and CDR2 YYEEEE. The junction had 8 bases not matched to a gene; V was cut back by 0 bases and J by 6 bases. The DNA of the CDR3 is TGTGCCAGCAGCTTGGGAACAGGGGACCTTCATGGCTACACCTTC. Its translation is CASSLGTGDLHGYTF.

This clone occurred once. The chain is built from TRBV6-2 or TRBV6-3 and TRBJ2-3; TRBD2 aligns across 7 bases. The length of the CDR3 is 16 residues. Germline loops: CDR1 MNHEY, CDR2 SVGEGT. The J segment lost 2 bases and the V segment lost 2 bases, leaving 7 bases of the junction unmatched. The CDR3 nucleotides are TGTGCCAGCAGTTACGGGACTATGGGGGACACAGATACGCAGTATTTT. Protein product: CASSYGTMGDTDTQYF.

The J gene is TRBJ1-2, the V gene TRBV27, with 8 bases identical to TRBD1. The germline V gene encodes CDR1 MNHEY and CDR2 SMNVEV (reference sequence). With V trimmed by 5 bases and J by 2 bases, 10 bases remained unmatched. This CDR3 spans 16 amino acids. The chain's CDR3 is CASSRQGKFTNYGYTF. The DNA for the CDR3 is TGTGCCAGCAGTAGACAGGGGAAGTTTACGAACTATGGCTACACCTTC.

This sequence joins TRBV2 and TRBJ2-5, with D hard to call. The CDR3 is made up of 12 amino acids. Germline V gives CDR1 SNHLY, CDR2 FYNNEI. Trimming removed 7 bases from V and 4 bases from J, with 10 bases in between. This CDR3 reads CASKIAGETQYF. CDR3 in DNA: TGTGCCAGCAAGATAGCCGGAGAGACCCAGTACTTC.

The CDR3 DNA reads as TGTGCCAGCATAGGCCGAGGAGAAAAACTGTTTTTT. It encodes CASIGRGEKLFF. This chain joins TRBV2 and TRBJ1-4, with unresolved D. The CDR3 is made up of 12 amino acids. Germline CDR1 SNHLY, CDR2 FYNNEI. With 7 bases removed from V and 8 bases from J, the gap between germline ends came to 11 bases.

V is TRBV7-3 and J is TRBJ2-2; D unresolved. V was pared by 2 bases and J by 2 bases, with 6 bases between. Germline CDR1 is SGHTA and CDR2 is FQGTGA. This CDR3 has 14 residues. CDR3 sequence reads: CASSLGHNTGELFF. The CDR3 coding sequence is TGTGCCAGCAGCTTAGGGCATAACACCGGGGAGCTGTTTTTT. The whole variable domain, remainder taken from reference TRBV7-3 and TRBJ2-2, is GAGVSQTPSNKVTEKGKYVELRCDPISGHTALYWYRQSLGQGPEFLIYFQGTGAADDSGLPNDRFFAVRPEGSVSTLKIQRTERGDSAVYLCASSLGHNTGELFFGEGSRLTVL.

For this clone: Mismatch with germline at one junction end may stem from a read error. The J gene is TRBJ1-2, the V gene TRBV11-2, with 9 bases lining up with TRBD1. Germline V gene data show CDR1 as SGHAT and CDR2 as FQNNGV. The CDR3 runs to 16 residues. CDR3: CASSIDDRGAFYGYTF. The CDR3 DNA reads as TGTGCCAGCAGCATAGACGACAGGGGGGCTTTTTATGGCTACACCTTC.

This chain uses TRBV5-1 with TRBJ2-1; 9 positions agree with TRBD2. CDR3 length: 17 residues. Germline V gene data show CDR1 as SGHRS and CDR2 as YFSETQ. V was clipped by 0 bases and J by 8 bases; unmatched bases: 12. The CDR3 DNA sequence: TGCGCCAGCAGCTTGGCCCCGTTAGCGGGGGCGGTGGATGAGCAGTTCTTC. As protein: CASSLAPLAGAVDEQFF.

The chain joins TRBV15 to TRBJ2-1; 10 bases fit TRBD2. The germline CDR1 and CDR2 sequences are LNHNV and YYDKDF (reference sequence). With V trimmed by 0 bases and J by 8 bases, 4 bases remained unmatched. The length of the CDR3 is 15 residues. The CDR3: CATSREGTSVYEQFF. The DNA for the CDR3 is TGTGCCACCAGCAGAGAAGGGACTAGCGTGTATGAGCAGTTCTTC.

V gene TRBV6-5 combines with J gene TRBJ1-5; 11 bases match TRBD1. Trimming removed 6 bases from V and 7 bases from J; junction bases left unmatched: 8. Germline values: CDR1 MNHEY, CDR2 SVGAGI. The CDR3 spans 15 residues. CDR3 nucleotide sequence: TGTGCCAGCAGGGCCGGGACAGGGGGGAGCCAGCCCCAGCATTTT. Protein: CASRAGTGGSQPQHF.

V and J are TRBV12-3 or TRBV12-4 and TRBJ1-2; no definite D call. Trimming removed 5 bases at V and 4 bases at J, with 8 bases between. CDR3 size: 12 residues. This CDR3 is CASSRRTYGYTF. The CDR3 DNA follows: TGTGCCAGCAGTAGGAGGACCTATGGCTACACCTTC.

CDR3 sequence: CASSLRAHGGSPLHF. The CDR3 nucleotides are TGTGCCAGCAGCTTGAGGGCTCACGGGGGTTCACCCCTCCACTTT. The chain employs TRBV5-6 and TRBJ1-6, with D possibly being TRBD1 (5 bases). CDR1 and CDR2 from the germline V gene are SGHDT and YYEEEE. V was cut by 1 base and J by 9 bases, with 14 bases left in between. The CDR3 runs to 15 residues.

The chain couples TRBV3-1 (or the pseudogene TRBV3-2) to TRBJ2-3; TRBD2 is a possible D gene (5 bases). Trimming removed 4 bases at V and 4 bases at J, with 12 bases between. Germline CDR1 and CDR2: LGHDT and YNNKEL (reference sequence). The CDR3 contains 14 residues. Here the CDR3 reads CASSPSSIPDTQYF. The CDR3 DNA is TGTGCCAGCAGCCCGTCTAGCATCCCAGATACGCAGTATTTT.

This chain uses TRBV10-2 with TRBJ2-3; D gene uncertain. V was clipped by 4 bases and J by 1 base, with 15 bases between them. This CDR3 region has 16 residues. Germline V gene data show CDR1 as WSHSY and CDR2 as SAAADI. The CDR3 DNA follows: TGCGCCAGCAGTGCACGACGTGGGCCCGGCACAGATACGCAGTATTTT. Its protein is CASSARRGPGTDTQYF.

This clone was recorded once. The chain uses TRBV29-1 and TRBJ1-4; D ambiguous. V lost 0 bases and J 14 bases, leaving 10 bases between the germline ends. CDR3 length equals 11 residues. The germline gives CDR1 SQVTM, CDR2 ANQGSEA. The CDR3 here is CSVEDLGRLFF. Written as DNA, the CDR3 is TGCAGCGTTGAAGATCTAGGGAGGCTGTTTTTT.

This clone has only one observation. This chain connects TRBV6-4 to TRBJ2-3; 9 nucleotides line up with TRBD1. Trimming removed 5 bases from V and 3 bases from J; junction bases left unmatched: 3. Germline V CDR1 and CDR2: MRHNA, SNTAGT. CDR3 length: 14 residues. CDR3 DNA sequence: TGTGCCAGCAGTTGGACAGGGGTAACAGATACGCAGTATTTT. This encodes CASSWTGVTDTQYF.

This chain joins TRBV19 and TRBJ1-1, with 8 bases matching TRBD1. The CDR3 runs to 15 residues. Germline lookup yields CDR1 LNHDA and CDR2 SQIVND (reference sequence). The junction had 10 bases not matched to a gene; V was cut back by 5 bases and J by 5 bases. The CDR3 region is CASSSMSGGATEAFF. Written as DNA, the CDR3 is TGTGCCAGTAGTTCCATGTCAGGGGGCGCGACTGAAGCTTTCTTT.

Only one count was recorded for this clone. The chain links TRBV4-1 to TRBJ2-3; weak D call: TRBD1 (6 bases). Looked up from germline, CDR1 is MGHRA and CDR2 is YSYEKL. V was shortened by 1 base and J by 2 bases, with 13 bases between the two germline ends. This CDR3 has 16 residues. CDR3 coding DNA: TGCGCCAGCAGCCAAGTCCAGGGGTATAACACAGATACGCAGTATTTT. Translating it yields CASSQVQGYNTDTQYF.

CDR3 sequence: CASSAHRTSGADNEQFF. In DNA form, the CDR3 reads TGTGCCAGCAGTGCCCATCGGACTAGCGGCGCCGACAATGAGCAGTTCTTC. The chain couples TRBV25-1 to TRBJ2-1, with 10 bases identical to TRBD2. With 4 bases clipped from V and 5 bases from J, the junction kept 11 bases outside the gene matches. This CDR3 comprises 17 residues. CDR1 is MGHDK and CDR2 is SYGVNS in the germline V gene. Looking up the rest from reference TRBV25-1 and TRBJ2-1 gives the full variable domain: EADIYQTPRYLVIGTGKKITLECSQTMGHDKMYWYQQDPGMELHLIHYSYGVNSTEKGDLSSESTVSRIRTEHFPLTLESARPSHTSQYLCASSAHRTSGADNEQFFGPGTRLTVL.

The chain recombines TRBV5-1 with TRBJ2-3; D is possibly TRBD2 (6 bases). Germline lookup yields CDR1 SGHRS and CDR2 YFSETQ. The CDR3 has 17 amino acids. V was pared by 4 bases and J by 1 base, with 19 bases between. The CDR3 DNA reads as TGCGCCAGCAGCCCCTGGGGCGGGGCGTCTGGCACAGATACGCAGTATTTT. It is translated as CASSPWGGASGTDTQYF.

V usage is TRBV9 and J usage is TRBJ2-3, with no clear D. The CDR3 extends over 14 amino acids. The germline V gene has CDR1 SGDLS and CDR2 YYNGEE. The V end lost 0 bases, the J end lost 4 bases, and 9 bases lay between the germline ends. In nucleotides, the CDR3 is TGTGCCAGCAGCGTAGGGGTAGCAGCAGATACGCAGTATTTT. Translating gives CASSVGVAADTQYF.

The chain carries TRBV29-1 and TRBJ2-3; possibly TRBD2 for D (6 bases). The CDR3 spans 14 residues. Germline-derived CDR1 and CDR2 are SQVTM and ANQGSEA. Trimming removed 4 bases at V and 0 bases at J, with 11 bases between. The CDR3 DNA reads as TGCAGCGTTGGGAGAGGGACTAGCACAGATACGCAGTATTTT. It translates to CSVGRGTSTDTQYF.

This clone was seen a handful of times. The chain has TRBV11-2 and TRBJ1-2; a possible D gene is TRBD1 (6 bases). The CDR3 spans 13 residues. V was shortened by 6 bases and J by 7 bases, with 15 bases between the two germline ends. CDR1 is SGHAT, CDR2 FQNNGV, per germline. CDR3 loop: CASRGRGATGYTF. In nucleotides, the CDR3 is TGTGCCAGCAGGGGACGGGGGGCGACTGGCTACACCTTC.

This clone was observed once. This chain uses TRBV19 with TRBJ1-2, with D unclear. V dropped 4 bases and J dropped 6 bases, with 12 bases sitting between them. Germline V gives CDR1 LNHDA, CDR2 SQIVND (reference sequence). The CDR3 totals 13 residues. The chain's CDR3 is CASSTGLPNGYTF. For the CDR3, the DNA is TGTGCCAGTAGTACGGGTCTTCCCAATGGCTACACCTTC.